Sequencing of this TCR beta chain was carried out in a study of control samples from healthy donors and cancer patients. CDR3 length: 16 residues. Trimming cost V 5 bases and J 4 bases, with 18 bases left between them. Germline V CDR1 and CDR2: SGHTA, FQGNSA. TCRdb keeps only in-frame clones here, not all; method: immunoSEQ multiplex PCR. This sample yields approximately 120,000 clones, of which 80% to 90% are seen a single time; 7% to 10% belongs to the top ten. The J gene is TRBJ2-1, the V gene TRBV7-2; maybe TRBD2 (7 bases). This sequence originates from a man aged 40-49 years in good health. The sequenced sample was blood. CDR3 nucleotides: TGTGCCAGCAGCCTTAGAGGCGGGGGCAAGTACAATGAGCAGTTCTTC. It translates to CASSLRGGGKYNEQFF.